This T cell receptor (beta chain) was captured in a study of T cell repertoires in cytomegalovirus infection. Study-wide context: Both recently identified HLA-C-restricted and well-studied HLA-B-restricted CMV epitopes were used in the study. Signatures in public TCR beta sequences pointed to both CMV infection and matching HLA type. Study-level findings and limits: Clonotype analysis showed dominance of the ex vivo response by HLA-C-restricted CMV-specific TCR beta clonotypes. Based on cumulative public TCR beta family frequency, carriers of CMV plus the relevant HLA were identified.

Per germline, CDR1 LNHNV and CDR2 YYDKDF (reference sequence). This CDR3 comprises 11 residues. V lost 3 bases to trimming and J lost 3 bases, with 1 base between them. TCRdb processed the reads anew with MiXCR; each CDR3 protein has one entry. The profile shows 200,000 or so distinct CDR3 sequences, around 35% of them singletons. The sample holds a few counts of this clonotype. Antigen: not known. The specimen was CD8+ T cells from cultured PBMCs, collected from culture after CMV antigen stimulation. This chain links TRBV15 with TRBJ2-3; no reliable D call. This TCR came from a human donor in good health (CMV status not recorded). Some clones in this sample may be carry-over from other donors' samples. The CDR3 sequence: CATSSTDTQYF. The DNA of the CDR3 is TGTGCCACCAGCAGTACAGATACGCAGTATTTT.